The 13 T cell receptor beta chains listed next were all sequenced from one sample in a study of blood T cell repertoires in COVID-19. Repertoires were generated with immunoSEQ multiplex PCR, while TCRdb's copy carries only in-frame clones and drops some. The sample includes around 200,000 clones, under 90% of them seen just once. The sample consisted of peripheral blood. The receptors derive from an elderly man with acute or convalescent COVID-19.

The chain is built from TRBV5-1 and TRBJ1-5; D uncertain. The germline V gene has CDR1 SGHRS and CDR2 YFSETQ. V shed 5 bases and J shed 9 bases, with 12 bases lying between them. This CDR3 is 12 amino acids long. The CDR3 coding sequence is TGCGCCAGCAGTCCCGACGGAGCGCCCCAGCATTTT. Translating it yields CASSPDGAPQHF.

This clone was detected only a few times. The rearrangement joins TRBV19 to TRBJ1-2; 7 bases are a match to TRBD1. There are 14 residues in the CDR3. CDR1 and CDR2 from the germline V gene are LNHDA and SQIVND (reference sequence). Trimming cost V 4 bases and J 0 bases; bases outside gene matches: 2. The CDR3 DNA reads TGTGCCAGTAGTAGGGACAGTACTAACTATGGCTACACCTTC. It translates to CASSRDSTNYGYTF.

J is TRBJ1-6 and V is TRBV27; 7 positions agree with TRBD1. With V trimmed by 4 bases and J by 5 bases, 8 bases remained unmatched. Germline assignment: CDR1 MNHEY and CDR2 SMNVEV (reference sequence). This CDR3 is built from 16 residues. Here the CDR3 reads CASSSEKQGNNSPLHF. The CDR3 region has the DNA TGTGCCAGCAGTTCAGAAAAACAGGGGAATAATTCACCCCTCCACTTT.

The chain employs TRBV3-1 (or the pseudogene TRBV3-2) and TRBJ1-3, with 10 bases lining up with TRBD1. The trim removed 4 bases at V and 0 bases at J, leaving 3 bases unmatched. Germline CDR1 is LGHDT and CDR2 is YNNKEL (reference sequence). This CDR3 is 16 amino acids long. This chain's CDR3 is CASSPTGGASGNTIYF. The DNA for the CDR3 is TGTGCCAGCAGCCCGACAGGGGGCGCCTCTGGAAACACCATATATTTT.

V usage is TRBV7-9 and J usage is TRBJ2-5, with 7 bases lining up with TRBD1. This CDR3 comprises 15 residues. The germline V gene has CDR1 SEHNR and CDR2 FQNEAQ (reference sequence). V gave up 4 bases and J gave up 5 bases; unmatched junction bases: 10. CDR3 region: CASSYPTGLTETQYF. CDR3 coding DNA: TGTGCCAGCAGCTACCCGACAGGGCTGACGGAGACCCAGTACTTC.

This clone appeared a few times. The rearrangement links TRBV29-1 to TRBJ2-2; D remains unclear. The CDR3 runs to 16 residues. Per the germline V gene, CDR1 is SQVTM and CDR2 is ANQGSEA. Trimming left V 6 bases short and J 0 bases short, with 17 bases between. The CDR3: CSVRISKVPNTGELFF. The CDR3 DNA reads as TGCAGCGTGAGGATTTCAAAGGTCCCGAACACCGGGGAGCTGTTTTTT.

This chain links TRBV2 with TRBJ1-5, with 8 bases identical to TRBD1. Per germline, CDR1 SNHLY and CDR2 FYNNEI. The CDR3 contains 14 residues. V lost 5 bases to trimming and J lost 4 bases; unmatched junction nucleotides: 4. CDR3 nucleotides: TGTGCCAGCAGTCGGACAGGGAATAATCAGCCCCAGCATTTT. This codes for CASSRTGNNQPQHF. The full variable domain, rest sourced from reference TRBV2 and TRBJ1-5, is EPEVTQTPSHQVTQMGQEVILRCVPISNHLYFYWYRQILGQKVEFLVSFYNNEISEKSEIFDDQFSVERPDGSNFTLKIRSTKLEDSAMYFCASSRTGNNQPQHFGDGTRLSIL.

The chain recombines TRBV11-3 with TRBJ2-2, with TRBD1 as a possible D gene (6 bases). The CDR3 has 17 amino acids. Per germline, CDR1 SGHNT and CDR2 YENEEA. V gave up 4 bases and J gave up 5 bases, with 20 bases separating them. Written as DNA, the CDR3 is TGTGCCAGCAGCTCCCAAACAGGGAACCTGGGGACCGGGGAGCTGTTTTTT. This translates into CASSSQTGNLGTGELFF.

J is TRBJ2-2 and V is TRBV24-1, with 9 nucleotides matching TRBD1. In germline, CDR1 is KGHDR, CDR2 SFDVKD. The CDR3 loop spans 18 amino acids. V lost 7 bases to trimming and J lost 0 bases; unmatched junction nucleotides: 11. Here the CDR3 DNA reads TGTGCCACCAGCGGGAACAGGGGGCGCGGTGCGAACACCGGGGAGCTGTTTTTT. Translated: CATSGNRGRGANTGELFF.

The chain's CDR3 is CASRETGTGANVLTF. The CDR3 region has the DNA TGTGCCAGCAGGGAGACAGGGACCGGGGCCAACGTCCTGACTTTC. V usage is TRBV2 and J usage is TRBJ2-6, with 7 bases lining up with TRBD1. This CDR3 is 15 amino acids long. CDR1 and CDR2 (germline): SNHLY, FYNNEI. V lost 6 bases, J lost 4 bases, and 6 bases stayed unmatched.

In its sample, this clone was seen once. The rearrangement uses TRBV30 and TRBJ1-2; D gene ambiguous. This CDR3 comprises 12 residues. The germline V gene has CDR1 GTSNPN and CDR2 SVGIG (reference sequence). V lost 0 bases and J lost 5, with 7 bases in between. CDR3 in amino acids: CAWSVRGYGYTF. For the CDR3, the DNA is TGTGCCTGGAGTGTACGGGGTTATGGCTACACCTTC. Filled out from reference TRBV30 and TRBJ1-2, the complete variable domain reads SQTIHQWPATLVQPVGSPLSLECTVEGTSNPNLYWYRQAAGRGLQLLFYSVGIGQISSEVPQNLSASRPQDRQFILSSKKLLLSDSGFYLCAWSVRGYGYTFGSGTRLTVV.

In this sample, this clone turned up once. The rearrangement uses TRBV19 and TRBJ2-5, with D maybe TRBD2 (6 bases). V was pared by 10 bases and J by 5 bases, with 23 bases between. This CDR3 is built from 15 residues. Germline V CDR1 and CDR2: LNHDA, SQIVND (reference sequence). CDR3 sequence (DNA): TGTGCCACCCAAAAGCGAAAATTAGGAGGGGAGACCCAGTACTTC. It specifies CATQKRKLGGETQYF.

The chain couples TRBV3-1 (or the pseudogene TRBV3-2) to TRBJ2-1, with 8 bases matching TRBD2. Trimming cost V 5 bases and J 3 bases; bases outside gene matches: 12. The CDR3 has 17 amino acids. Germline CDR1 is LGHDT and CDR2 is YNNKEL (reference sequence). The CDR3 region has the DNA TGTGCCAGCAGCACCAAGATATCTAGCGGGTTCTACAATGAGCAGTTCTTC. Encoded protein: CASSTKISSGFYNEQFF.